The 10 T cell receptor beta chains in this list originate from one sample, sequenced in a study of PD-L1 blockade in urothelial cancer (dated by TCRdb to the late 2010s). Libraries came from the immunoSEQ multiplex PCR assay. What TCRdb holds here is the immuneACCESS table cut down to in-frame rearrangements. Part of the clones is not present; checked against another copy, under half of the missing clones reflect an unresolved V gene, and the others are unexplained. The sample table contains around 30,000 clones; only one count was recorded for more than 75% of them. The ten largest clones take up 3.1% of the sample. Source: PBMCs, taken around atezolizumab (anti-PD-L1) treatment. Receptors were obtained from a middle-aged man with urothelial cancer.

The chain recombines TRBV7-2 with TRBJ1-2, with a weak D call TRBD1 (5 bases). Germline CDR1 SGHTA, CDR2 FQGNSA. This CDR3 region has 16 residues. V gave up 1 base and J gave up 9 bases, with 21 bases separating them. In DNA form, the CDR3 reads TGTGCCAGCAGCTTAGAAAGGGGTGGGCAGGGCCCCCGCTACACCTTC. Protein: CASSLERGGQGPRYTF.

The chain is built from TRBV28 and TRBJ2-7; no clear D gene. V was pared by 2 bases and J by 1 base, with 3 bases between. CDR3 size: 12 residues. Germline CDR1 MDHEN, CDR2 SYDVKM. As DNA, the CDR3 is TGTGCCAGCAGTTTACGGTCCTACGAGCAGTACTTC. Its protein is CASSLRSYEQYF.

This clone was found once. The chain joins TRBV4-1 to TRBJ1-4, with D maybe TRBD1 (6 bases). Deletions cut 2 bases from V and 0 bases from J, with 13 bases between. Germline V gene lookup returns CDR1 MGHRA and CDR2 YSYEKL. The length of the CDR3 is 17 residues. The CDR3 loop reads CASSQLGQRSTNEKLFF. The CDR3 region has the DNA TGCGCCAGCAGCCAACTCGGACAGCGTTCAACTAATGAAAAACTGTTTTTT.

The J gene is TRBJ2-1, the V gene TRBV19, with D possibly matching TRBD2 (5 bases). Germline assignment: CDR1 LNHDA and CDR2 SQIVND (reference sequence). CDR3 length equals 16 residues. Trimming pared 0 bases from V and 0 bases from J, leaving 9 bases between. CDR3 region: CASSIDRGSSYNEQFF. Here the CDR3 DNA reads TGTGCCAGTAGTATAGATCGTGGGAGCTCCTACAATGAGCAGTTCTTC. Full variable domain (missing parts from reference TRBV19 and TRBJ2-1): DGGITQSPKYLFRKEGQNVTLSCEQNLNHDAMYWYRQDPGQGLRLIYYSQIVNDFQKGDIAEGYSVSREKKESFPLTVTSAQKNPTAFYLCASSIDRGSSYNEQFFGPGTRLTVL.

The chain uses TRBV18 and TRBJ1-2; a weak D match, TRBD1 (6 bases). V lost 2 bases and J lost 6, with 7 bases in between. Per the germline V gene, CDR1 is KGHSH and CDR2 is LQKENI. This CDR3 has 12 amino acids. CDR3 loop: CASSPGGNGYTF. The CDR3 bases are TGTGCCAGCTCACCAGGGGGCAATGGCTACACCTTC.

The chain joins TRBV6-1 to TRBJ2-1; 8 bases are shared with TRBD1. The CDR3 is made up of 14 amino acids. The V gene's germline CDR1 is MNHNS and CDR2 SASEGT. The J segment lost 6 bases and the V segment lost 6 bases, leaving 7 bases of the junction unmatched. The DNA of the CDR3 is TGTGCCAGCAGCCCGGACAGGGTCAGCAATGAGCAGTTCTTC. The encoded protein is CASSPDRVSNEQFF.

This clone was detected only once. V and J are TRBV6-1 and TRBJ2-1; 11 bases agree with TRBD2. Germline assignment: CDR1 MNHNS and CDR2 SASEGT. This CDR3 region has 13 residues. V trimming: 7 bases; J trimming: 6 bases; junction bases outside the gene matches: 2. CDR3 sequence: CASMLAGGNEQFF. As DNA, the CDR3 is TGTGCCAGCATGCTAGCGGGAGGCAATGAGCAGTTCTTC.

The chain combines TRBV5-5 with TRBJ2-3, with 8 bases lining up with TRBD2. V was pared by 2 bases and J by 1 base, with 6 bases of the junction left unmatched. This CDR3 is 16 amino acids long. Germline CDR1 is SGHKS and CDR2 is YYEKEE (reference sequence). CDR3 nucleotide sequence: TGTGCCAGCAGCTTCCTGGGGCGGGGGGGCACAGATACGCAGTATTTT. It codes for CASSFLGRGGTDTQYF. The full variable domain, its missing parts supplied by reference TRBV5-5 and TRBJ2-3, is DAGVTQSPTHLIKTRGQQVTLRCSPISGHKSVSWYQQVLGQGPQFIFQYYEKEERGRGNFPDRFSARQFPNYSSELNVNALLLGDSALYLCASSFLGRGGTDTQYFGPGTRLTVL.

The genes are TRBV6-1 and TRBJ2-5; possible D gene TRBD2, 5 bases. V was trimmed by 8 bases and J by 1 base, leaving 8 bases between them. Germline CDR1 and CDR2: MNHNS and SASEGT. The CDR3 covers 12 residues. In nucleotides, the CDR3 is TGTGCCAGCTCGCTAGCCCAAGAGACCCAGTACTTC. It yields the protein CASSLAQETQYF.

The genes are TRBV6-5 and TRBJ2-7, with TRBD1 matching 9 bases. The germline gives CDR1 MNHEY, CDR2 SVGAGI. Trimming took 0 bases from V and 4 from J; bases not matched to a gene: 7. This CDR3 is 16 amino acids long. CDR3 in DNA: TGTGCCAGCAGTTACTCGGCCGGGACAGGGTTGTACGAGCAGTACTTC. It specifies CASSYSAGTGLYEQYF.